This T cell receptor (beta chain) emerged from a study of OX40 agonist ivuxolimab in advanced cancers. Autoimmune disease history or systemic immunosuppression disqualified patients. On cycle 4 day 1 and cycle 7 day 1, as well as at baseline, blood was sampled. Sequencing used immunoSEQ multiplex PCR; TCRdb keeps in-frame clones, though not all of them. Among approximately 88,000 clones listed, roughly 90% were seen once. Study-wide findings and caveats: Researchers did not determine the expanded peripheral T cells' antigen specificity. Doses of 0.1 to 3.0 mg/kg were accompanied by clonal expansion of CD4+ and CD8+ blood T cells by week 6.

On this clone: No antigen is known for it.

Sequenced material: CD4+ or CD8+ T cells sorted from blood, taken in a trial of the OX40 agonist ivuxolimab. The receptor's source is an adult with an advanced solid tumor such as melanoma, head and neck, liver or kidney cancer.

This chain's CDR3 is CASSPGLPDTQYF. DNA of the CDR3: TGTGCCAGCAGCCCCGGACTACCGGATACGCAGTATTTT. The chain combines TRBV9 with TRBJ2-3; TRBD2 is a possible D gene (6 bases). Trimming stripped 4 bases from V and 6 bases from J, with 12 bases between. Germline CDR1 and CDR2: SGDLS and YYNGEE. This CDR3 has 13 residues.